This is a list of T cell receptor beta chains from one sample in a study of control samples from healthy donors and cancer patients. The repertoire was sequenced with immunoSEQ multiplex PCR; TCRdb's copy has only in-frame clones and lacks some. The table records some 130,000 clones, 80% to 95% of them present only once. Sample: blood. These receptor sequences come from a middle-aged man in good health. CDR3s include the opening cysteine and the closing phenylalanine or tryptophan. A D gene is named only where the DNA matches it firmly. Size tells how often a clone was seen (once, few, many) or the class of an expanded clone, and some rows leave it out.

J | V | D | size | DNA | CDR3
TRBJ2-1 | TRBV18 | TRBD2 | . | TGTGCCAGCTCACCACGACTAGCGGGGGGCCACCGGGTGGATGAGCAGTTCTTC | CASSPRLAGGHRVDEQFF
TRBJ2-2 | TRBV7-6 | TRBD1 | . | TGTGCCAGCAGCTTAGACCCTGGGACAGCGAGTAGTAACACCGGGGAGCTGTTTTTT | CASSLDPGTASSNTGELFF
TRBJ2-3 | TRBV7-9 | . | . | TGTGCCAGCAGCTTAGAGGGGGGACCCGGGCATACGCAGTATTTT | CASSLEGGPGHTQYF
TRBJ2-1 | TRBV5-1 | TRBD1 | . | TGCGCCAGCAGCTCAGGGCTGACCCGGGACAGACAGTACAATGAGCAGTTCTTC | CASSSGLTRDRQYNEQFF
TRBJ1-2 | TRBV30 | . | . | TGTGCCTGGAGTGAACGGGGGTCGGGTGGCTACACCTTC | CAWSERGSGGYTF
TRBJ1-3 | TRBV10-3 | . | . | TGTGCCATACGGGACGGCTCTGGAAACACCATATATTTT | CAIRDGSGNTIYF
TRBJ2-7 | TRBV19 | TRBD1 | . | TGTGCCAGTAGTACAAGGACAGGGAGCGGCGAGCAGTACTTC | CASSTRTGSGEQYF
TRBJ1-2 | TRBV4-2 | . | . | TGTGCCAGCAGCCACGTCGACAGTCCCTATGGCTACACCTTC | CASSHVDSPYGYTF
TRBJ2-1 | TRBV7-3 | . | . | TGTGCCAGCAGTGCAAGCTCCTACAATGAGCAGTTCTTC | CASSASSYNEQFF
TRBJ2-1 | TRBV7-9 | . | . | TGTGCCAGCAGCGAGAGCTCCTACAATGAGCAGTTCTTC | CASSESSYNEQFF
TRBJ1-2 | TRBV5-1 | . | . | TGCGCCAGCAGCCCCCCGGCAAACTATGGCTACACCTTC | CASSPPANYGYTF
TRBJ2-7 | TRBV7-3 | TRBD1 | . | TGTGCCAGCAGCTTGGACAGGGGCTACGAGCAGTACTTC | CASSLDRGYEQYF
TRBJ2-1 | TRBV6-5 | TRBD1 | . | TGTGCCAGCAGGGAGGGAGGACAGGGAGTAAGTGAGCAGTTCTTC | CASREGGQGVSEQFF
TRBJ1-4 | TRBV6-5 | . | . | TGTGCCAGCAGTTCAGCGAGAGGGATCGGGGAAAAACTGTTTTTT | CASSSARGIGEKLFF
TRBJ2-7 | TRBV5-6 | . | . | TGTGCCAGCAGCTTACCCTCTAGCTCGAGCGAGCAGTACTTC | CASSLPSSSSEQYF
TRBJ1-1 | TRBV28 | . | few | TGTGCCAGCAGCAGAACCACAGGGAACACTGAAGCTTTCTTT | CASSRTTGNTEAFF